Listed below are T cell receptor beta chains from one sample, sequenced in a study of a mutant IDH1 vaccine in newly diagnosed glioma. The method was immunoSEQ multiplex PCR; TCRdb's version includes in-frame clones alone and lacks a portion of them. This sample has about 69,000 clones; 65% to 90% occur once, and the top ten carry around 3%. Sequenced material: PBMCs, taken from a glioma patient treated with radiotherapy, temozolomide or both. The receptors originated from a man aged 30 to 39 with glioma. Both conserved end residues are part of each CDR3. Each record gives: J gene, V gene, CDR3 length, clone size, D gene, CDR3 DNA, CDR3 protein. The D gene is left open where the match is weak. The size entry is marked missing in some rows and otherwise reads once, few, many or a size class.

j_call: TRBJ2-3; v_call: TRBV2; cdr3_length: 16; clone_size: once; d_call: NA; cdr3_nt: TGTGCCAGCAGGGCGGGTGGAGGGGGTGAGTCAGATACGCAGTATTTT; cdr3_aa: CASRAGGGGESDTQYF
j_call: TRBJ2-5; v_call: TRBV4-1; cdr3_length: 13; clone_size: NA; d_call: NA; cdr3_nt: TGCGCCAGCAGCGTCCGGGACTTGGAGACCCAGTACTTC; cdr3_aa: CASSVRDLETQYF
j_call: TRBJ2-7; v_call: TRBV18; cdr3_length: 14; clone_size: NA; d_call: TRBD1; cdr3_nt: TGTGCCAGCTCACCCGACAGGGATTCCTACGAGCAGCGCTTC; cdr3_aa: CASSPDRDSYEQRF
j_call: TRBJ2-7; v_call: TRBV2; cdr3_length: 16; clone_size: NA; d_call: NA; cdr3_nt: TGTGCCAGCAGTGAAGCAGGGACGGCGAACGACTACGAGCAGTACTTC; cdr3_aa: CASSEAGTANDYEQYF
j_call: TRBJ1-2; v_call: TRBV28; cdr3_length: 12; clone_size: NA; d_call: NA; cdr3_nt: TGTGCCAGCTCCATAAAGGGGTATGGCTACACCTTC; cdr3_aa: CASSIKGYGYTF
j_call: TRBJ2-5; v_call: TRBV5-1; cdr3_length: 14; clone_size: NA; d_call: NA; cdr3_nt: TGCGCCAGCAGCCCCCGACAGTACCAAGAGACCCAGTACTTC; cdr3_aa: CASSPRQYQETQYF
j_call: TRBJ1-6; v_call: TRBV19; cdr3_length: 16; clone_size: few; d_call: NA; cdr3_nt: TGTGCCAGTAAAATACGTGGGAGCTCCTATAATTCACCCCTCCACTTT; cdr3_aa: CASKIRGSSYNSPLHF
j_call: TRBJ2-3; v_call: TRBV14; cdr3_length: 17; clone_size: NA; d_call: NA; cdr3_nt: TGTGCCAGCAGCCACAGCAGAGGTCGGGCTCCCTTAGATACGCAGTATTTT; cdr3_aa: CASSHSRGRAPLDTQYF
j_call: TRBJ2-5; v_call: TRBV28; cdr3_length: 12; clone_size: NA; d_call: NA; cdr3_nt: TGTGCCAGCAGTTTATACGCCCATGAGCAGTACTTC; cdr3_aa: CASSLYAHEQYF
j_call: TRBJ1-6; v_call: TRBV6-5; cdr3_length: 14; clone_size: NA; d_call: NA; cdr3_nt: TGTGCCAGCATCGGAGGACGAAAGGGCTCACCCCTCCACTTT; cdr3_aa: CASIGGRKGSPLHF
j_call: TRBJ2-1; v_call: TRBV27; cdr3_length: 15; clone_size: few; d_call: NA; cdr3_nt: TGTGCCAGCAGTTTATGGGGGGCGCCCTACAATGAGCAGTTCTTC; cdr3_aa: CASSLWGAPYNEQFF
j_call: TRBJ2-7; v_call: TRBV9; cdr3_length: 15; clone_size: NA; d_call: NA; cdr3_nt: TGTGCCAGCAGCGTAGGATGGCCGTCCTCCTACGAGCAGTACTTC; cdr3_aa: CASSVGWPSSYEQYF
j_call: TRBJ1-1; v_call: TRBV18; cdr3_length: 13; clone_size: NA; d_call: NA; cdr3_nt: TGTGCCAGCTCACTAACAGTGAACACTGAAGCTTTCTTT; cdr3_aa: CASSLTVNTEAFF
j_call: TRBJ1-5; v_call: TRBV6-5; cdr3_length: 15; clone_size: NA; d_call: NA; cdr3_nt: TGTGCCAGCAATAGCGGGCAGATGCCCAATCAGCCCCAGCATTTT; cdr3_aa: CASNSGQMPNQPQHF
j_call: TRBJ1-4; v_call: TRBV5-1; cdr3_length: 14; clone_size: NA; d_call: NA; cdr3_nt: TGCGCCAGCGCCCAAGGGGCACCTAATGAAAAACTGTTTTTT; cdr3_aa: CASAQGAPNEKLFF
j_call: TRBJ1-5; v_call: TRBV28; cdr3_length: 13; clone_size: NA; d_call: NA; cdr3_nt: TGTGCCAGCGGAAAGGGGTGGCGACAGCCCCAGCATTTT; cdr3_aa: CASGKGWRQPQHF
j_call: TRBJ2-1; v_call: TRBV5-7; cdr3_length: 15; clone_size: NA; d_call: TRBD1; cdr3_nt: TGTGCCAGCAGCCTCCGGGACAGGGTCTACAATGAGCAGTTCTTC; cdr3_aa: CASSLRDRVYNEQFF
j_call: TRBJ2-1; v_call: TRBV7-9; cdr3_length: 15; clone_size: NA; d_call: TRBD2; cdr3_nt: TGTGCCAGCAGGCGTAGCGGGGGGGCCGTCAATGAGCAGTTCTTC; cdr3_aa: CASRRSGGAVNEQFF
j_call: TRBJ1-1; v_call: TRBV28; cdr3_length: 13; clone_size: few; d_call: NA; cdr3_nt: TGTGCCAGCAGCCGAGAACAACACACTGAAGCTTTCTTT; cdr3_aa: CASSREQHTEAFF
j_call: TRBJ1-5; v_call: TRBV7-8; cdr3_length: 13; clone_size: few; d_call: NA; cdr3_nt: TGTGCCAGCAGCACACAACGTCCTCAGCCCCAGCATTTT; cdr3_aa: CASSTQRPQPQHF
j_call: TRBJ1-4; v_call: TRBV4-1; cdr3_length: 16; clone_size: NA; d_call: TRBD1; cdr3_nt: TGCGCCAGCAGAACGGGGGAAGGGACAGGGGGTGAAAAACTGTTTTTT; cdr3_aa: CASRTGEGTGGEKLFF
j_call: TRBJ1-2; v_call: TRBV5-1; cdr3_length: 15; clone_size: NA; d_call: TRBD1; cdr3_nt: TGCGCCAGCAGCTTACTAGGGACAGGGGACTATGGCTACACCTTC; cdr3_aa: CASSLLGTGDYGYTF
j_call: TRBJ2-7; v_call: TRBV27; cdr3_length: 13; clone_size: NA; d_call: TRBD2; cdr3_nt: TGTGCCAGCAGACATCGGGGGGTCTACGAGCAGTACTTC; cdr3_aa: CASRHRGVYEQYF
j_call: TRBJ1-2; v_call: TRBV27; cdr3_length: 14; clone_size: NA; d_call: NA; cdr3_nt: TGTGCCAGCAGTTTATCGCTGGGAGTTCAGGGCTACACCTTC; cdr3_aa: CASSLSLGVQGYTF
j_call: TRBJ2-7; v_call: TRBV9; cdr3_length: 18; clone_size: once; d_call: TRBD1; cdr3_nt: TGCGCCAGCAGTCCCAGTAGTAGGCCTGGACAGGGGGGATACGAGCAGTACTTC; cdr3_aa: CASSPSSRPGQGGYEQYF
j_call: TRBJ1-4; v_call: TRBV4-1; cdr3_length: 16; clone_size: NA; d_call: NA; cdr3_nt: TGCGCCAGCAGCCAAGTGGTCGTAACAACTAATGAAAAACTGTTTTTT; cdr3_aa: CASSQVVVTTNEKLFF
j_call: TRBJ2-1; v_call: TRBV11-3; cdr3_length: 18; clone_size: NA; d_call: TRBD2; cdr3_nt: TGTGCCAGCAGCGCCGGGACTAGCGGGGGCCGTCGGGGGAATGAGCAGTTCTTC; cdr3_aa: CASSAGTSGGRRGNEQFF
j_call: TRBJ1-5; v_call: TRBV7-9; cdr3_length: 18; clone_size: NA; d_call: TRBD1; cdr3_nt: TGTGCCAGCAGCTTACGCACTCCGAACAGGGGTTGGAATCAGCCCCAGCATTTT; cdr3_aa: CASSLRTPNRGWNQPQHF
j_call: TRBJ2-7; v_call: TRBV10-3; cdr3_length: 12; clone_size: NA; d_call: NA; cdr3_nt: TGTGCCATCAGCGGGTCCTCCTACGAGCAGTACTTC; cdr3_aa: CAISGSSYEQYF
j_call: TRBJ1-1; v_call: TRBV7-9; cdr3_length: 13; clone_size: NA; d_call: NA; cdr3_nt: TGTGCCAGCAGCTTAGAGGGGATCACTGAAGCTTTCTTT; cdr3_aa: CASSLEGITEAFF
j_call: TRBJ2-6; v_call: TRBV6-5; cdr3_length: 15; clone_size: NA; d_call: NA; cdr3_nt: TGTGCCAGCAGTTACGGGGGTGATGGGGCCAACGTCCTGACTTTC; cdr3_aa: CASSYGGDGANVLTF
j_call: TRBJ1-1; v_call: TRBV5-1; cdr3_length: 13; clone_size: few; d_call: NA; cdr3_nt: TGCGCCAGCAGCTTAGCACGGAACACTGAAGCTTTCTTT; cdr3_aa: CASSLARNTEAFF
j_call: TRBJ2-1; v_call: TRBV6-5; cdr3_length: 13; clone_size: NA; d_call: TRBD1; cdr3_nt: TGTGCCAGCAGTTACTTACAGGGGAGTGGGCAGTTCTTC; cdr3_aa: CASSYLQGSGQFF